This TCR beta chain was obtained from a study of T cells in Graves' hyperthyroidism and ophthalmopathy. The study, taken as a whole, reports: Most clonotypes expanded in thyroid above 0.001 were likewise present in blood.

In regard to this clonotype: Antigen: not known.

Absence of ophthalmopathy progression within 18 months defined stable Graves' hyperthyroidism. Newly diagnosed hyperthyroidism patients aged 18 to 65 years had disease lasting under 2 months. Each diagnosis was grounded in clinical symptoms, serum thyroxine and TRAb, thyroid ultrasound, and orbital computed tomography. The germline gives CDR1 ENHRY, CDR2 SYGVKD. The CDR3 runs 16 residues. Trimming removed 6 bases from V and 1 base from J; junction bases left unmatched: 9. Regions amplified from RNA transcripts were the TCR beta CDR3 regions. With the HTBI primer set, the TCR CDR3 went through a first round of RT-PCR. TCRdb analysed the multiplex PCR reads with MiXCR anew, one entry per CDR3 protein. In the table there are 450,000 to 700,000 distinct CDR3 sequences, approximately 44% of which are singletons.

This TCR derives from a woman between 18 and 30 years old with Graves' hyperthyroidism. Sequencing input: peripheral blood or thyroid tissue (not recorded which). The chain joins TRBV10-3 to TRBJ1-1; TRBD1 aligns across 9 bases. The CDR3: CAISYGRDRENTEAFF. The CDR3 DNA follows: TGTGCCATCAGCTACGGTCGGGACAGGGAGAACACTGAAGCTTTCTTT.